This TCR beta chain was recovered during a study of metastatic and nonmetastatic thyroid tumors. Study summary: The comparison covered peripheral blood and tumor or nodule tissue in malignant and benign thyroid patients. Study results and caveats: As reported, TCR beta diversity in blood and tumor was significantly higher in malignant thyroid tumors than in benign nodules.

In the authors' methods: The authors used CDR3 differences across clinicopathological groups to build a distant-metastasis classifier for papillary thyroid cancer. MiXCR reprocessed the PCR reads for TCRdb. These V and J calls are TCRdb output, not the study's own analysis. The repertoire holds about 23,000 clones, with roughly 22% as singletons. The CDR3 contains 14 residues. V lost 0 bases and J lost 9; bases outside the gene matches: 3. CDR1 SGHNT and CDR2 YYREEE come from the germline V gene (reference sequence). This clone has at least ten counts. What it binds is unknown. Prior to thyroid surgery, none of the patients had received any treatment.

The genes are TRBV5-4 and TRBJ1-6, with 7 nucleotides matching TRBD1. The sample taken for sequencing was blood. The TCR sequence derives from a female donor with papillary thyroid cancer or a benign thyroid nodule (not recorded which). Some clones in this sample may be carry-over from other donors' samples. CDR3 in DNA: TGTGCCAGCAGCTTGGAGGGGGCGCTTTCACCCCTCCACTTT. Protein sequence: CASSLEGALSPLHF.